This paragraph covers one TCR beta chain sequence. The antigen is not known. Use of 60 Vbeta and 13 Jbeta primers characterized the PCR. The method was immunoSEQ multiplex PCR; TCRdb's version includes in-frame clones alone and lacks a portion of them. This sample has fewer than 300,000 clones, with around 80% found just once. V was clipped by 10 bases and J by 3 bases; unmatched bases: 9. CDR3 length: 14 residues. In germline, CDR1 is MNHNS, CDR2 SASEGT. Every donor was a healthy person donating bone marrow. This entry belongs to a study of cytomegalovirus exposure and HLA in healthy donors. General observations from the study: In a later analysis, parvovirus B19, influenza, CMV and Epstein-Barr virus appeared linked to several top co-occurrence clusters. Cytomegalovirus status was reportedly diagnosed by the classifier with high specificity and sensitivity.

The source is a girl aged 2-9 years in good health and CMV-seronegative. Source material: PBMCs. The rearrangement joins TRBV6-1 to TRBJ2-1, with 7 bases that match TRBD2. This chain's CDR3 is CAIPRAGDYNEQFF. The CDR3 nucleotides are TGTGCCATCCCCAGGGCGGGGGACTACAATGAGCAGTTCTTC.